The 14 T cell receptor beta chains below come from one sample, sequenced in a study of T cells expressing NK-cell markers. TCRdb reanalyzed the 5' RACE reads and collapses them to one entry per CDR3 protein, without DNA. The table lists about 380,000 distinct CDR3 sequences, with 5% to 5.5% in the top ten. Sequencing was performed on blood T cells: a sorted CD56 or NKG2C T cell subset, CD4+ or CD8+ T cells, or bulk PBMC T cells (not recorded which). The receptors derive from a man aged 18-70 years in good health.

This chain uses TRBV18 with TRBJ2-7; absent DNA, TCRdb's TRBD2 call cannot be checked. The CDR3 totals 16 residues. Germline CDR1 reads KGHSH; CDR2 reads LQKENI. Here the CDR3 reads CASSLGRARSTYEQYF.

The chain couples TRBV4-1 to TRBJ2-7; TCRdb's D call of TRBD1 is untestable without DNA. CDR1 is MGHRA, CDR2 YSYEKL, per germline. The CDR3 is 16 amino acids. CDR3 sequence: CASSHVDRGVRDEQYF.

Here the CDR3 reads CASSKAPKIIGIFTDTQYF. The rearrangement links TRBV21-1 to TRBJ2-3. TRBV21-1 is labeled a pseudogene. The CDR3 contains 19 residues.

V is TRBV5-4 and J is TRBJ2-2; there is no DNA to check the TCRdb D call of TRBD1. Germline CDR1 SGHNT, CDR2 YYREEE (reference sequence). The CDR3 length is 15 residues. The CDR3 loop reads CASSIGTGLTGELFF.

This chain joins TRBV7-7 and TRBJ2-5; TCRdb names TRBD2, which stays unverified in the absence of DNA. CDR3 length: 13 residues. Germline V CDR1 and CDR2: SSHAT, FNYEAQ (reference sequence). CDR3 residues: CASSLGDLASQYF.

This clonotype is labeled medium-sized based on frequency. The chain's CDR3 is CASSAGTGPFHEQYF. The chain combines TRBV5-1 with TRBJ2-7; with no DNA, the TCRdb D assignment of TRBD2 cannot be verified. The length of the CDR3 is 15 residues. Germline V lookup: CDR1 SGHRS, CDR2 YFSETQ.

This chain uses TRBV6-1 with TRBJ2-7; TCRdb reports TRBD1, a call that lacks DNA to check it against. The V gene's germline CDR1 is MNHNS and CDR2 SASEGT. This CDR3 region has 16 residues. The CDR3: CASTYAGGTLSYEQYF.

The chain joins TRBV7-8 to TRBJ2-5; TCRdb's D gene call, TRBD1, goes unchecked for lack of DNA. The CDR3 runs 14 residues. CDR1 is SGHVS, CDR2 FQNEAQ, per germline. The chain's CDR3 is CASSLGRAVETQYF.

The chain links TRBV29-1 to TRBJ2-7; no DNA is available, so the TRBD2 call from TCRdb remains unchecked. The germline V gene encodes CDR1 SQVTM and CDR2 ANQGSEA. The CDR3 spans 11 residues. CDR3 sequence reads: CSVEGRGEQYF.

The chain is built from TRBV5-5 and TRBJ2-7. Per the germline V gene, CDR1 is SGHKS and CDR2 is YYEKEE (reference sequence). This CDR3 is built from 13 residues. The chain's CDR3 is CASSFQTRFEQYF.

CDR3 in amino acids: CASSPGSKNEKLFF. This chain connects TRBV18 to TRBJ1-4. CDR1 and CDR2 (germline): KGHSH, LQKENI. This CDR3 has 14 amino acids. The complete variable domain, with remaining parts taken from reference TRBV18 and TRBJ1-4, reads NAGVMQNPRHLVRRRGQEARLRCSPMKGHSHVYWYRQLPEEGLKFMVYLQKENIIDESGMPKERFSAEFPKEGPSILRIQQVVRGDSAAYFCASSPGSKNEKLFFGSGTQLSVL.

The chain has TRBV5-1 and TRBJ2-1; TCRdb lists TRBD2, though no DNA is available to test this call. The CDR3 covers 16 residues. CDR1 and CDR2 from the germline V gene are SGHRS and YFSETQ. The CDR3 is CASSFRAGGLLNEQFF.

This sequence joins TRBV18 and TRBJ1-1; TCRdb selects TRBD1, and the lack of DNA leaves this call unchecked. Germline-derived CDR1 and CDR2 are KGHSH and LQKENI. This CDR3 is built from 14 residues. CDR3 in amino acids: CASSHGQENTEAFF.

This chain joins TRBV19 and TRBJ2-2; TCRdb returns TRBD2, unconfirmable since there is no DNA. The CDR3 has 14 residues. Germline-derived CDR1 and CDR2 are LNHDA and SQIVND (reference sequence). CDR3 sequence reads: CASSPTRVTGELFF.